The 24 T cell receptor beta chains below all came from one sample that was sequenced in a study of shared clonotypes between healthy human individuals. TCRdb's copy holds only in-frame clones and misses some; the assay was immunoSEQ multiplex PCR. The table includes about 2 million clones, about 94% detected once. Naive CD8 cells were CD45RO-negative, positively selected for CCR7, excluding terminally differentiated effector memory CD45RA+ cells. Sequenced: naive CD8+ T cells sorted from blood. The source of these receptors is a young man in good health.

This chain uses TRBV27 with TRBJ2-7; TRBD2 matches at 8 bases. CDR1 is MNHEY and CDR2 is SMNVEV in the germline V gene (reference sequence). This CDR3 region has 13 residues. With V trimmed by 9 bases and J by 5 bases, 9 bases remained unmatched. CDR3 protein: CASRLTSVDEQYF. CDR3 DNA: TGTGCCAGTAGACTGACTAGCGTGGACGAGCAGTACTTC.

The rearrangement links TRBV6-1 to TRBJ1-1, with D hard to call. Trimming took off 5 bases at V and 5 bases at J, with 18 bases between the two ends. The CDR3 spans 15 residues. CDR1 is MNHNS and CDR2 is SASEGT in the germline V gene. CDR3 region: CASSLDGPLDTEAFF. Here the CDR3 DNA reads TGTGCCAGCAGTTTGGACGGACCCCTGGATACTGAAGCTTTCTTT.

The J gene is TRBJ1-1, the V gene TRBV13; a possible D gene is TRBD1 (5 bases). The CDR3 runs 13 residues. V lost 6 bases and J 5 bases, leaving 13 bases between the germline ends. CDR1 and CDR2 (germline): PRHDT, FYEKMQ (reference sequence). The CDR3 reads CASRNRGGTEAFF. For the CDR3, the DNA is TGTGCCAGCAGAAATAGGGGCGGTACTGAAGCTTTCTTT.

The rearrangement joins TRBV29-1 to TRBJ1-2; the D gene is possibly TRBD1 (6 bases). The CDR3 is 13 amino acids. CDR1 and CDR2 from the germline V gene are SQVTM and ANQGSEA. V lost 0 bases, J lost 8 bases, and 13 bases lay in between. CDR3 bases: TGCAGCGTTGAAGAGCCCGACGGGGGCGGCTACACCTTC. Translation gives CSVEEPDGGGYTF.

The rearrangement links TRBV28 to TRBJ1-2, with 7 positions matching TRBD1. CDR1 is MDHEN, CDR2 SYDVKM, per germline. The J segment lost 3 bases and the V segment lost 6 bases, leaving 4 bases of the junction unmatched. There are 13 residues in the CDR3. In DNA, the CDR3 is TGTGCCAGCAGCTACGACAGGGACTATGGCTACACCTTC. Amino acids: CASSYDRDYGYTF.

The CDR3 DNA reads TGTGCCAGCAGCTGGGACAGGGGGAGTTACGAGCAGTACTTC. This translates into CASSWDRGSYEQYF. The chain employs TRBV5-5 and TRBJ2-7, with TRBD1 matching over 11 bases. The trim removed 3 bases at V and 4 bases at J, leaving 3 bases unmatched. Germline V gene sequence: CDR1 SGHKS, CDR2 YYEKEE (reference sequence). The CDR3 runs to 14 residues.

This clone has only one observation. The chain employs TRBV9 and TRBJ1-3; D is ambiguous. Trimming pared 5 bases from V and 8 bases from J, leaving 8 bases between. The CDR3 has 11 residues. Germline V gene lookup returns CDR1 SGDLS and CDR2 YYNGEE. This CDR3 reads CASRGGDTIYF. The CDR3 coding sequence is TGTGCCAGCAGGGGAGGCGACACCATATATTTT.

Details on this clone: Other nucleotide sequences in the sample specify the same CDR3. CDR3 amino acids: CASSYTDSYNEQFF. The CDR3 bases are TGTGCCAGCAGTTACACGGACTCCTACAATGAGCAGTTCTTC. The chain carries TRBV6-5 and TRBJ2-1; D not certain. The V gene's germline CDR1 is MNHEY and CDR2 SVGAGI. This CDR3 has 14 residues. The germline V and J ends were trimmed by 2 bases and 0 bases, with 5 bases remaining between them.

The J gene is TRBJ2-6, the V gene TRBV5-6, with TRBD1 as a possible D gene (5 bases). Germline V gene lookup returns CDR1 SGHDT and CDR2 YYEEEE. Trimming took off 2 bases at V and 2 bases at J, with 20 bases between the two ends. The CDR3 length is 19 residues. The CDR3 nucleotides read TGTGCCAGCAGCTTACTACCCGAGGATTTAGGGGCTGGGGCCAACGTCCTGACTTTC. This encodes CASSLLPEDLGAGANVLTF.

V gene TRBV4-1 combines with J gene TRBJ2-2, with D possibly matching TRBD2 (6 bases). V was shortened by 10 bases and J by 6 bases, with 12 bases between the two germline ends. From germline, CDR1 is MGHRA and CDR2 YSYEKL. CDR3 length: 12 amino acids. The CDR3 DNA sequence: TGCGCCACCCTCTCGGGGGCCGGGGAGCTGTTTTTT. Residues: CATLSGAGELFF.

The chain uses TRBV4-1 and TRBJ2-7, with D unclear. Trimming cost V 1 base and J 1 base, with 8 bases left between them. Germline CDR1 reads MGHRA; CDR2 reads YSYEKL. CDR3 length: 14 amino acids. CDR3 region: CASSQGVGSYEQYF. For the CDR3, the DNA is TGCGCCAGCAGCCAAGGGGTCGGATCCTACGAGCAGTACTTC.

The genes are TRBV14 and TRBJ2-3, with D unclear. Germline V gene data show CDR1 as SGHDN and CDR2 as FVKESK. V lost 4 bases and J lost 6, with 20 bases in between. The length of the CDR3 is 16 residues. As DNA, the CDR3 is TGTGCCAGCAGCCGGAATAAACCGGGTAGTCTGGATACGCAGTATTTT. This encodes CASSRNKPGSLDTQYF.

As concerns this clone: The sample has other DNA sequences that encode this CDR3 too. The chain uses TRBV6-5 and TRBJ2-7; D is uncertain. The V and J ends lost 3 bases and 2 bases respectively, with 8 bases between them. Germline CDR1 MNHEY, CDR2 SVGAGI. The CDR3 covers 13 residues. The CDR3 reads CASSYGGTYEQYF. CDR3 coding DNA: TGTGCCAGCAGTTATGGCGGAACCTACGAGCAGTACTTC.

The V and J genes are TRBV6-6 and TRBJ1-1, with D unresolved. Per germline, CDR1 MNHNY and CDR2 SVGAGI (reference sequence). V was clipped by 5 bases and J by 5 bases, with 9 bases between them. The CDR3 totals 12 residues. In DNA form, the CDR3 reads TGTGCCAGCAGTCCCGACGGGACTGAAGCTTTCTTT. It yields the protein CASSPDGTEAFF.

The chain employs TRBV5-6 and TRBJ2-7, with TRBD1 matching over 10 bases. The CDR3 has 15 residues. J gave up 3 bases and V 3 bases, and 6 bases lay outside the gene matches. In germline, CDR1 is SGHDT, CDR2 YYEEEE. The CDR3 nucleotides read TGTGCCAGCAGCTGGGATGGGACAGGGGACTACGAGCAGTACTTC. Translated: CASSWDGTGDYEQYF.

This sequence joins TRBV5-4 and TRBJ1-2; no clear D gene. The CDR3 spans 16 residues. Germline loops: CDR1 SGHNT, CDR2 YYREEE (reference sequence). V lost 3 bases and J lost 0, with 15 bases in between. This CDR3 is CASSSWEGPPNYGYTF. The CDR3 region has the DNA TGTGCCAGCAGCTCCTGGGAGGGTCCTCCTAACTATGGCTACACCTTC. The full variable domain, with the rest looked up from reference TRBV5-4 and TRBJ1-2, is ETGVTQSPTHLIKTRGQQVTLRCSSQSGHNTVSWYQQALGQGPQFIFQYYREEENGRGNFPPRFSGLQFPNYSSELNVNALELDDSALYLCASSSWEGPPNYGYTFGSGTRLTVV.

V and J are TRBV7-9 and TRBJ1-5, with TRBD1 matching 9 bases. The V and J ends lost 2 bases and 4 bases, in that order; junction bases with no gene match: 3. CDR1 is SEHNR, CDR2 FQNEAQ, per germline (reference sequence). The CDR3 runs to 15 residues. The CDR3 bases are TGTGCCAGCAGCTTATCAGACAGGGGGAATCAGCCCCAGCATTTT. As protein: CASSLSDRGNQPQHF.

The chain combines TRBV9 with TRBJ1-5, with TRBD1 matching 10 bases. Germline CDR1 reads SGDLS; CDR2 reads YYNGEE. The CDR3 is 15 amino acids. J lost 8 bases, V lost 4 bases, and 9 bases had no gene match. The CDR3, as DNA: TGTGCCAGCAGCCGCCGGGACAGGGGTCAGGAGCCCCAGCATTTT. It yields the protein CASSRRDRGQEPQHF.

This chain joins TRBV9 and TRBJ2-1; 11 positions agree with TRBD2. The length of the CDR3 is 17 residues. Losses at the gene ends were 0 bases for V and 6 bases for J; bases not matched to a gene: 8. Germline assignment: CDR1 SGDLS and CDR2 YYNGEE. The CDR3 DNA reads TGTGCCAGCAGCGTAGCGACTGGGCTAGCGGGAGGCAATGAGCAGTTCTTC. Translation gives CASSVATGLAGGNEQFF.

The chain carries TRBV6-5 and TRBJ1-4; D uncertain. Germline lookup yields CDR1 MNHEY and CDR2 SVGAGI. The CDR3 runs 15 residues. Deletions cut 6 bases from V and 4 bases from J, with 15 bases between. This CDR3 reads CASRPREQINEKLFF. The CDR3 nucleotides are TGTGCCAGCAGGCCCCGGGAACAGATTAATGAAAAACTGTTTTTT.

J is TRBJ2-3 and V is TRBV29-1; 13 nucleotides match TRBD2. The CDR3 runs to 17 residues. V was clipped by 6 bases and J by 2 bases; unmatched bases: 11. The V gene's germline CDR1 is SQVTM and CDR2 ANQGSEA. CDR3 coding DNA: TGCAGCGTCCTCGGACTAGCGGGAGCATCTTTCACAGATACGCAGTATTTT. Its protein is CSVLGLAGASFTDTQYF.

The chain joins TRBV4-3 to TRBJ2-2, with D possibly matching TRBD1 (5 bases). The CDR3 sequence is 17 residues long. V gave up 0 bases and J gave up 1 base, with 12 bases separating them. Looked up from germline, CDR1 is LGHNA and CDR2 is YSLEER. CDR3 residues: CASSQEIDSRNTGELFF. The CDR3, as DNA: TGCGCCAGCAGCCAAGAGATCGACAGCAGGAACACCGGGGAGCTGTTTTTT.

Concerning this clone itself: The sample holds other DNA sequences that translate to the same CDR3. The CDR3 sequence: CASSLDGETQYF. DNA of the CDR3: TGCGCCAGCAGCTTGGATGGGGAGACCCAGTACTTC. The chain recombines TRBV5-1 with TRBJ2-5, with unresolved D. Trimming stripped 0 bases from V and 5 bases from J, with 5 bases between. The germline V gene has CDR1 SGHRS and CDR2 YFSETQ. The CDR3 is 12 amino acids.

This chain links TRBV27 with TRBJ2-5, with D unresolved. This CDR3 is 14 amino acids long. Per the germline V gene, CDR1 is MNHEY and CDR2 is SMNVEV (reference sequence). The ends were cut back, 3 bases at V and 5 bases at J, with 13 bases in the middle. CDR3 sequence: CASSLSQLGETQYF. CDR3 sequence (DNA): TGTGCCAGCAGTTTGTCGCAGCTAGGGGAGACCCAGTACTTC.